Sequencing of this TCR beta chain was carried out in a study of CD4+ T cells in melanoma. Remarks on this clone: What it recognizes is unknown.

Regarding the study as a whole: CD8+ T cell, macrophage and B cell function reportedly correlated with neoantigen-specific CD4+ T cells. In melanoma, neoantigen-specific CD4+ T cells reportedly differed in differentiation state.

TCRdb's table, derived via immunoSEQ multiplex PCR, lists solely in-frame clones and lacks some. The repertoire holds 120,000 to 150,000 clones, with roughly 91% as singletons. This sequence originates from a human donor with melanoma.

Written as DNA, the CDR3 is TGTGCCAGCAGTTGGGCAGGGGAAGATACGCAGTATTTT. Its protein product is CASSWAGEDTQYF. This chain connects TRBV6-6 to TRBJ2-3; a weak D match, TRBD1 (6 bases). V lost 4 bases to trimming and J lost 5 bases, with 10 bases between them. The germline CDR1 and CDR2 sequences are MNHNY and SVGAGI (reference sequence). The CDR3 contains 13 residues.